The 14 T cell receptor beta chains in this list originate from one sample, sequenced in a study of blood T cell repertoires in COVID-19. Data came from immunoSEQ multiplex PCR; TCRdb stores just in-frame clones and leaves some out. The data show under 200,000 clones, around 81% seen once. The sample taken for sequencing was peripheral blood. These receptor sequences come from a man aged 55-75 years with COVID-19, enrolled during active disease.

This rearrangement joins TRBV6-5 to TRBJ2-4; TRBD1 matches 9 bases. CDR3 size: 13 residues. Trimming removed 2 bases from V and 8 bases from J; junction bases left unmatched: 1. Germline V gives CDR1 MNHEY, CDR2 SVGAGI. The chain's CDR3 is CASSYRDRDIQYF. CDR3 in DNA: TGTGCCAGCAGTTACAGGGACAGGGACATTCAGTACTTC.

This clone was seen a few times. CDR3 in DNA: TGTGCCAGCTCACTTGCCGGGACAGAGTCCTACGAGCAGTACTTC. Its translation is CASSLAGTESYEQYF. The rearrangement joins TRBV18 to TRBJ2-7; 7 bases are shared with TRBD1. The germline V gene encodes CDR1 KGHSH and CDR2 LQKENI. There are 15 residues in the CDR3. The V segment lost 4 bases and the J segment 1 base; nucleotides outside the gene matches: 7.

This chain connects TRBV2 to TRBJ2-3; 7 nucleotides agree with TRBD2. The CDR3 has 11 residues. In germline, CDR1 is SNHLY, CDR2 FYNNEI. Germline trimming cut 10 bases from V and 6 bases from J; bases unmatched to any gene: 4. In DNA, the CDR3 is TGTGCCACGGGACTACCGGATACGCAGTATTTT. The encoded protein is CATGLPDTQYF. Filled out from reference TRBV2 and TRBJ2-3, the complete variable domain reads EPEVTQTPSHQVTQMGQEVILRCVPISNHLYFYWYRQILGQKVEFLVSFYNNEISEKSEIFDDQFSVERPDGSNFTLKIRSTKLEDSAMYFCATGLPDTQYFGPGTRLTVL.

This clone is a singleton in its sample. The V gene is TRBV11-2, the J gene TRBJ2-2, with 7 bases identical to TRBD1. Trimming removed 0 bases from V and 4 bases from J; junction bases left unmatched: 2. Germline CDR1 and CDR2: SGHAT and FQNNGV. This CDR3 region has 15 residues. For the CDR3, the DNA is TGTGCCAGCAGCTTAGAGGCAGGGGGCACCGGGGAGCTGTTTTTT. This translates into CASSLEAGGTGELFF.

The chain uses TRBV28 and TRBJ2-3; D remains unclear. This CDR3 is built from 12 residues. The V end was cut by 4 bases, the J end by 6 bases, with 8 bases between. Germline CDR1 MDHEN, CDR2 SYDVKM. The CDR3 coding sequence is TGTGCCAGCAGTTCGAGCCGGGATACGCAGTATTTT. It encodes CASSSSRDTQYF.

The chain couples TRBV7-9 to TRBJ1-5; D is ambiguous. The CDR3 is made up of 17 amino acids. Germline V gene data show CDR1 as SEHNR and CDR2 as FQNEAQ (reference sequence). With 6 bases removed from V and 3 bases from J, the gap between germline ends came to 21 bases. CDR3 coding DNA: TGTGCCAGCAGTCCCTCCCTACGGGAGGGAGTCAATCAGCCCCAGCATTTT. Amino acid sequence: CASSPSLREGVNQPQHF. Full variable domain (remainder filled in from reference TRBV7-9 and TRBJ1-5): DTGVSQNPRHKITKRGQNVTFRCDPISEHNRLYWYRQTLGQGPEFLTYFQNEAQLEKSRLLSDRFSAERPKGSFSTLEIQRTEQGDSAMYLCASSPSLREGVNQPQHFGDGTRLSIL.

The chain combines TRBV7-9 with TRBJ1-2; 9 bases map to TRBD1. Germline values: CDR1 SEHNR, CDR2 FQNEAQ (reference sequence). The ends lost 1 base at V and 6 bases at J; junction bases unmatched: 9. The CDR3 sequence is 16 residues long. The CDR3 here is CASSLDNRGLRHGYTF. CDR3 DNA sequence: TGTGCCAGCAGCTTAGATAACAGGGGGCTTAGGCATGGCTACACCTTC. Full variable domain (remainder filled in from reference TRBV7-9 and TRBJ1-2): DTGVSQNPRHKITKRGQNVTFRCDPISEHNRLYWYRQTLGQGPEFLTYFQNEAQLEKSRLLSDRFSAERPKGSFSTLEIQRTEQGDSAMYLCASSLDNRGLRHGYTFGSGTRLTVV.

The chain couples TRBV5-4 to TRBJ2-7; 10 bases align to TRBD1. CDR1 and CDR2 (germline): SGHNT, YYREEE (reference sequence). This CDR3 has 14 amino acids. After removal of 4 bases from V and 5 bases from J, the junction contained 6 bases not matched to a gene. The CDR3 DNA follows: TGTGCCAGCAGCCCGACAGGGGGCCCAAACGAGCAGTACTTC. Residues: CASSPTGGPNEQYF.

The chain combines TRBV6-5 with TRBJ1-1, with D maybe TRBD1 (5 bases). Trimming took off 8 bases at V and 10 bases at J, with 14 bases between the two ends. CDR3 length: 11 residues. The germline V gene encodes CDR1 MNHEY and CDR2 SVGAGI. CDR3 in DNA: TGTGCCAGCGAGCCTCGCGGGGGAGCTTTCTTT. Translating gives CASEPRGGAFF.

The chain uses TRBV4-1 and TRBJ2-1; 7 bases are shared with TRBD1. Germline V gene sequence: CDR1 MGHRA, CDR2 YSYEKL. The CDR3 is 15 amino acids. The V and J ends lost 0 bases and 1 base, in that order; junction bases with no gene match: 0. The CDR3 DNA reads as TGCGCCAGCAGCCAAGAGACAGGGTCCTACAATGAGCAGTTCTTC. Translation: CASSQETGSYNEQFF.

This clone was detected only a few times. This rearrangement joins TRBV12-5 to TRBJ1-4; 8 nucleotides agree with TRBD1. From germline, CDR1 is LGHNT and CDR2 FRNRAP. The junction had 3 bases not matched to a gene; V was cut back by 1 base and J by 8 bases. The CDR3 has 14 residues. Here the CDR3 DNA reads TGTGCTAGTGGTTTGGGACAGGGGCGAGAAAAACTGTTTTTT. It encodes CASGLGQGREKLFF.

This clone came up a few times. The chain has TRBV18 and TRBJ2-2; D might be TRBD2 (6 bases). The CDR3 runs 16 residues. Trimming shortened V by 3 bases and J by 0 bases, and 11 bases separated the two germline ends. From germline, CDR1 is KGHSH and CDR2 LQKENI. The DNA of the CDR3 is TGTGCCAGCTCACCCGGGGGAGCCACGAACACCGGGGAGCTGTTTTTT. Encoded protein: CASSPGGATNTGELFF.

The J gene is TRBJ1-2, the V gene TRBV4-3; possible D gene TRBD1, 5 bases. This CDR3 has 16 amino acids. Germline lookup yields CDR1 LGHNA and CDR2 YSLEER. V was shortened by 0 bases and J by 5 bases, with 16 bases between the two germline ends. CDR3 DNA: TGCGCCAGCAGCCAAGATTCCCCCAGGGTAGGATATGGCTACACCTTC. This codes for CASSQDSPRVGYGYTF.

The chain uses TRBV3-1 (or the pseudogene TRBV3-2) and TRBJ2-2; 10 nucleotides align to TRBD2. The germline V gene has CDR1 LGHDT and CDR2 YNNKEL (reference sequence). This CDR3 is built from 13 residues. J gave up 2 bases and V 10 bases, and 1 base lay outside the gene matches. CDR3 in amino acids: CATSGSNTGELFF. For the CDR3, the DNA is TGTGCCACTAGCGGGAGTAACACCGGGGAGCTGTTTTTT.